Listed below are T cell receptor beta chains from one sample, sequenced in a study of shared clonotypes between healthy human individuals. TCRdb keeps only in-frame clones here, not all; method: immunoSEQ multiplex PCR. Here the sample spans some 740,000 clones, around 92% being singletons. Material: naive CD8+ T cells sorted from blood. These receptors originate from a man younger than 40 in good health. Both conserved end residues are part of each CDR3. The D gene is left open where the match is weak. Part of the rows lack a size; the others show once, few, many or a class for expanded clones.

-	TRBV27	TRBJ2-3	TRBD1	CASSFLGQDTDTQYF	TGTGCCAGCAGTTTTCTCGGACAGGATACAGATACGCAGTATTTT
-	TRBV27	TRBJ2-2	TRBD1	CASSLFYPGQGVLATGELFF	TGTGCCAGCAGTTTATTTTATCCAGGACAGGGCGTTTTGGCGACCGGGGAGCTGTTTTTT
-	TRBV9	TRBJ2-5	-	CASSVGDFQETQYF	TGTGCCAGCAGCGTAGGCGACTTCCAAGAGACCCAGTACTTC
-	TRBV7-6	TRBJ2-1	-	CASSPLGSGKGDNEQFF	TGTGCCAGCAGCCCCCTTGGGTCCGGGAAGGGTGACAATGAGCAGTTCTTC
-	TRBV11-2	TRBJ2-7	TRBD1	CASSFLTGEWDEQYF	TGTGCCAGCAGCTTTCTCACAGGGGAATGGGACGAGCAGTACTTC
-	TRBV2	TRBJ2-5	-	CARWAGRGETQYF	TGTGCCCGGTGGGCGGGCAGGGGAGAGACCCAGTACTTC
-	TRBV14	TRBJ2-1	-	CASSQFLGTGEYNEQFF	TGTGCCAGCAGCCAGTTTTTAGGCACGGGCGAGTACAATGAGCAGTTCTTC
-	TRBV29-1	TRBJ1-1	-	CSGGLNTEAFF	TGCAGCGGGGGTCTGAACACTGAAGCTTTCTTT
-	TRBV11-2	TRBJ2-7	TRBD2	CASSLDGKAGGPYEQYF	TGTGCCAGCAGCTTAGATGGGAAGGCGGGAGGGCCCTACGAGCAGTACTTC
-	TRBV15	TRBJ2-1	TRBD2	CATSSRAAGGYNEQFF	TGTGCCACCAGCAGCCGTGCAGCGGGAGGTTACAATGAGCAGTTCTTC
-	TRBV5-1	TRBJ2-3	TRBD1	CASSVPGQGYEDTQYF	TGCGCCAGCAGCGTACCGGGACAGGGATATGAAGATACGCAGTATTTT
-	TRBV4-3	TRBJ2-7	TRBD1	CASSQGTGFYEQYF	TGCGCCAGCAGCCAAGGGACAGGATTCTACGAGCAGTACTTC
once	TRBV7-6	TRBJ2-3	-	CASSLLLHETDTQYF	TGTGCCAGCAGCTTACTCCTCCATGAGACAGATACGCAGTATTTT
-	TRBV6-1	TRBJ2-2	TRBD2	CASSELADTGELFF	TGTGCCAGCAGTGAACTAGCGGACACCGGGGAGCTGTTTTTT
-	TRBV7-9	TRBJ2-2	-	CASSSGQGELFF	TGTGCCAGCAGCTCCGGACAAGGGGAGCTGTTTTTT
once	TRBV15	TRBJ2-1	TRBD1	CATSSIVRDSPYNEQFF	TGTGCCACCAGCAGTATAGTCCGGGACAGTCCCTACAATGAGCAGTTCTTC
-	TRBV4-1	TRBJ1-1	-	CASSQRGAGSEAFF	TGCGCCAGCAGCCAACGGGGTGCTGGGTCGGAGGCTTTCTTT
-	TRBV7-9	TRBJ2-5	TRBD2	CASSLRTSGQETQYF	TGTGCCAGCAGTTTAAGGACTAGCGGCCAAGAGACCCAGTACTTC
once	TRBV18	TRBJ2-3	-	CASSPGTSYTDTQYF	TGTGCCAGCTCACCCGGGACTTCTTACACAGATACGCAGTATTTT
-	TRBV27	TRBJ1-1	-	CASSLRSWPGSENTEAFF	TGTGCCAGCAGTTTAAGGTCGTGGCCAGGGAGTGAGAACACTGAAGCTTTCTTT
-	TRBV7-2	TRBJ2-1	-	CASSLGREQFF	TGTGCCAGCAGCTTAGGTCGGGAGCAGTTCTTC
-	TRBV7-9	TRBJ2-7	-	CASSLWHRSYEQYF	TGTGCCAGCAGCTTATGGCACAGGTCCTACGAGCAGTACTTC
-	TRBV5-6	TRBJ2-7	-	CASSWGGEQYF	TGTGCCAGCAGCTGGGGAGGCGAGCAGTACTTC
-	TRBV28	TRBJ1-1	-	CASSLSFGGKTEAFF	TGTGCCAGCAGTTTATCTTTTGGGGGGAAGACTGAAGCTTTCTTT
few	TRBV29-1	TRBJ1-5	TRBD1	CSVVGTGDNQPQHF	TGCAGCGTTGTCGGGACAGGGGACAATCAGCCCCAGCATTTT
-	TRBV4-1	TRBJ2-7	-	CASSQAGTEHEQYF	TGCGCCAGCAGCCAAGCGGGGACGGAACACGAGCAGTACTTC
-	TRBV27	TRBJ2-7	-	CASSLRIGYEQYF	TGTGCCAGCAGTCTCCGTATAGGCTACGAGCAGTACTTC
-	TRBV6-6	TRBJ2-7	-	CASSTTGFHEQYF	TGTGCCAGCAGTACTACAGGGTTCCACGAGCAGTACTTC